These 11 T cell receptor beta chains share one sample of origin, sequenced in a study of T cell repertoires in cytomegalovirus infection. TCRdb analysed the reads with MiXCR anew, one entry per CDR3 protein. This repertoire shows 680,000 or so distinct CDR3 sequences, 35% to 40% found once; its top ten account for more than 2.5%. Sequenced material: PBMCs. Receptors were obtained from a human donor in good health (CMV status not recorded). Some clones in this sample may be carry-over from other donors' samples.

A remark on this clonotype: The missing conserved phenylalanine or tryptophan at the end of this CDR3 makes a read error likely. This sequence joins TRBV20-1 and TRBJ2-7; 14 bases match TRBD2. This CDR3 has 18 amino acids. Germline V gene sequence: CDR1 DFQATT, CDR2 SNEGSKA (reference sequence). Trimming took 3 bases from V and 2 from J; bases not matched to a gene: 12. The chain's CDR3 is CSASSTGLAGEKTYEQYL. CDR3 in DNA: TGCAGTGCTAGCTCGACGGGACTAGCGGGAGAAAAAACCTACGAGCAGTACTTA.

The chain is built from TRBV14 and TRBJ2-1; D is undetermined. The germline V gene has CDR1 SGHDN and CDR2 FVKESK. V lost 0 bases and J 9 bases, leaving 12 bases between the germline ends. The CDR3 runs to 14 residues. CDR3 sequence: CASSQEVAEGEQFF. CDR3 DNA sequence: TGTGCCAGCAGCCAAGAAGTAGCAGAAGGTGAGCAGTTCTTC.

V is TRBV3-1 and J is TRBJ1-1; D perhaps matches TRBD1 (5 bases). Trimming removed 4 bases at V and 0 bases at J, with 15 bases between. CDR3 length: 16 residues. The germline V gene encodes CDR1 LGHDT and CDR2 YNNKEL (reference sequence). CDR3 protein: CASSPLWGGVNTEAFF. The DNA of the CDR3 is TGTGCCAGCAGCCCCCTGTGGGGGGGAGTGAACACTGAAGCTTTCTTT. Drawing the rest from reference TRBV3-1 and TRBJ1-1, the complete variable domain is DTAVSQTPKYLVTQMGNDKSIKCEQNLGHDTMYWYKQDSKKFLKIMFSYNNKELIINETVPNRFSPKSPDKAHLNLHINSLELGDSAVYFCASSPLWGGVNTEAFFGQGTRLTVV.

This chain uses TRBV29-1 with TRBJ2-5, with a tentative D call TRBD2 (6 bases). The CDR3 is 13 residues long. The germline V gene encodes CDR1 SQVTM and CDR2 ANQGSEA. Between the trimmed V and J ends, which lost 2 bases and 5 bases, there was a span of 12 bases. The CDR3 DNA reads TGCAGCGTTGAAAGGGGACTCCGGGAGACCCAGTACTTC. It specifies CSVERGLRETQYF. Complete variable domain (other parts from reference TRBV29-1 and TRBJ2-5): SAVISQKPSRDICQRGTSLTIQCQVDSQVTMMFWYRQQPGQSLTLIATANQGSEATYESGFVIDKFPISRPNLTFSTLTVSNMSPEDSSIYLCSVERGLRETQYFGPGTRLLVL.

The chain has TRBV27 and TRBJ1-2, with 8 nucleotides matching TRBD1. The V gene end was trimmed by 6 bases and the J gene end by 9 bases; junction bases not matched to a gene: 6. CDR1 is MNHEY and CDR2 is SMNVEV in the germline V gene (reference sequence). The CDR3 is 12 amino acids. The CDR3 protein is CASRPDRGSYTF. CDR3 sequence (DNA): TGTGCCAGCAGACCTGACAGGGGAAGCTACACCTTC.

This clonotype was seen many times. The V call is TRBV7-6, the J call TRBJ2-3, with D unclear. The CDR3 covers 14 residues. From germline, CDR1 is SGHVS and CDR2 FNYEAQ. V lost 2 bases, J lost 4 bases, and 10 bases lay in between. In DNA, the CDR3 is TGTGCCAGCAGCTTAATGTCAGGTCCAGATACGCAGTATTTT. This translates into CASSLMSGPDTQYF.

This clonotype was counted ten times or more. The CDR3 here is CASTKGGTDTQYF. For the CDR3, the DNA is TGTGCCAGCACCAAGGGTGGTACAGATACGCAGTATTTT. The V gene is TRBV7-2, the J gene TRBJ2-3; D not certain. This CDR3 has 13 residues. Per germline, CDR1 SGHTA and CDR2 FQGNSA. The germline V and J ends were trimmed by 7 bases and 3 bases, with 11 bases remaining between them.

Only a few counts were recorded for this clonotype. The chain carries TRBV6-6 and TRBJ1-2; TRBD1 agrees at 10 bases. CDR1 MNHNY and CDR2 SVGAGI come from the germline V gene (reference sequence). This CDR3 is 15 amino acids long. The ends lost 6 bases at V and 7 bases at J; junction bases unmatched: 11. This CDR3 reads CASSDRTGGSRGYTF. The CDR3 region has the DNA TGTGCCAGCAGCGACCGGACAGGGGGAAGTCGTGGCTACACCTTC.

This chain connects TRBV6-2 or TRBV6-3 to TRBJ2-5, with 8 bases fitting TRBD2. V lost 5 bases and J lost 5; bases outside the gene matches: 13. CDR3 length equals 16 residues. Germline-derived CDR1 and CDR2 are MNHEY and SVGEGT. The CDR3 DNA reads TGTGCCAGCAGTCCGAACCAGGGACTAGGAAGGGAGACCCAGTACTTC. Translated: CASSPNQGLGRETQYF.

Only one count was recorded for this clonotype. The chain is built from TRBV15 and TRBJ1-6, with unresolved D. Germline CDR1 LNHNV, CDR2 YYDKDF (reference sequence). This CDR3 comprises 14 residues. Between the trimmed V and J ends, which lost 0 bases and 9 bases, there was a span of 9 bases. The CDR3 here is CATSRDPSRSPLHF. CDR3 nucleotide sequence: TGTGCCACCAGCAGAGATCCGAGCCGTTCACCCCTCCACTTT.

This clonotype turned up a few times. The V and J genes are TRBV10-3 and TRBJ1-2, with 12 bases that match TRBD1. V shed 5 bases and J 8 bases; nucleotides not matched to a gene: 12. The CDR3 has 16 residues. The germline gives CDR1 ENHRY, CDR2 SYGVKD. The DNA for the CDR3 is TGTGCCATCAGTTTACCCCGGGACAGGGGGCTCAGGGGCTACACCTTC. Translated: CAISLPRDRGLRGYTF.